The rows below give T cell receptor beta chains drawn from one sample of a study of blood T cell repertoires in COVID-19. The data were produced by immunoSEQ multiplex PCR, yet TCRdb's version contains in-frame clones alone and is incomplete. The table lists about 100,000 clones, about 88% of them singletons. The sequencing sample was made of peripheral blood. The origin of the receptors is a man aged 55 to 69 with acute or convalescent COVID-19. The CDR3 runs from the conserved cysteine through the conserved F or W. The D gene is left open where the match is weak. The size entry is marked missing in some rows and otherwise reads once, few, many or a size class.

d_gene: TRBD2; abundance: -; len: 17; v_gene: TRBV24-1; j_gene: TRBJ2-5; CDR3nt: TGTGCCACCAGTGATTCCCCGACTAGCAGTGTACAAGAGACCCAGTACTTC; CDR3aa: CATSDSPTSSVQETQYF
d_gene: TRBD1; abundance: -; len: 16; v_gene: TRBV5-4; j_gene: TRBJ1-5; CDR3nt: TGTGCCAGATACCGGGACAGGGGGGATGGCAATCAGCCCCAGCATTTT; CDR3aa: CARYRDRGDGNQPQHF
d_gene: TRBD1; abundance: -; len: 18; v_gene: TRBV7-2; j_gene: TRBJ1-1; CDR3nt: TGTGCCAGCAGCCCACACGGGACAGGCGGGCTGGGGAGGCCTGAAGCTTTCTTT; CDR3aa: CASSPHGTGGLGRPEAFF
d_gene: TRBD2; abundance: once; len: 17; v_gene: TRBV10-3; j_gene: TRBJ2-1; CDR3nt: TGTGCCATCAGACCAGCTAGCGGGAGAGGGTCCTACAATGAGCAGTTCTTC; CDR3aa: CAIRPASGRGSYNEQFF
d_gene: TRBD2; abundance: -; len: 15; v_gene: TRBV10-3; j_gene: TRBJ2-5; CDR3nt: TGTGCCGTAGCAGCGGGGGGGCTTGCGGTGGAGACCCAGTACTTC; CDR3aa: CAVAAGGLAVETQYF
d_gene: TRBD2; abundance: -; len: 14; v_gene: TRBV14; j_gene: TRBJ2-1; CDR3nt: TGTGCCAGCAGCCCCAGACTAGCTAACAATGAGCAGTTCTTC; CDR3aa: CASSPRLANNEQFF
d_gene: TRBD2; abundance: -; len: 15; v_gene: TRBV7-3; j_gene: TRBJ2-3; CDR3nt: TGTGCCAGCAGCCCCGGACTAGCGAGCACAGATACGCAGTATTTT; CDR3aa: CASSPGLASTDTQYF
d_gene: -; abundance: -; len: 15; v_gene: TRBV27; j_gene: TRBJ1-6; CDR3nt: TGTGCCAGCAGTGACAGATTATCCGGGAATTCACCCCTCCACTTT; CDR3aa: CASSDRLSGNSPLHF
d_gene: TRBD1; abundance: -; len: 15; v_gene: TRBV5-1; j_gene: TRBJ1-1; CDR3nt: TGCGCCAGCAGCCCCTTCAGGGGGGTGGGCACTGAAGCTTTCTTT; CDR3aa: CASSPFRGVGTEAFF
d_gene: -; abundance: -; len: 15; v_gene: TRBV3-1/TRBV3-2; j_gene: TRBJ1-1; CDR3nt: TGTGCCAGCAGCCAAGCCGGAAGCGGGAGCACTGAAGCTTTCTTT; CDR3aa: CASSQAGSGSTEAFF
d_gene: -; abundance: -; len: 12; v_gene: TRBV12-5; j_gene: TRBJ2-7; CDR3nt: TGTGCTAGTGGTTTGTCTCTAAACGAGCAGTACTTC; CDR3aa: CASGLSLNEQYF
d_gene: -; abundance: -; len: 15; v_gene: TRBV7-9; j_gene: TRBJ2-2; CDR3nt: TGTGCCAGCAGCCCCCGGACAGTCTTGAGCGGGGAGCTGTTTTTT; CDR3aa: CASSPRTVLSGELFF
d_gene: TRBD1; abundance: -; len: 18; v_gene: TRBV4-1; j_gene: TRBJ2-7; CDR3nt: TGCGCCAGCAGCCATTTCGGGAAGGGGGCGAAGAGCTCCTACGAGCAGTACTTC; CDR3aa: CASSHFGKGAKSSYEQYF
d_gene: -; abundance: -; len: 13; v_gene: TRBV28; j_gene: TRBJ1-1; CDR3nt: TGTGCCAGCACGAGTGGAGGGAACACTGAAGCTTTCTTT; CDR3aa: CASTSGGNTEAFF
d_gene: TRBD1; abundance: -; len: 12; v_gene: TRBV5-5; j_gene: TRBJ1-1; CDR3nt: TGTGCCAGCAGCTTAGGACAGGGTAGAGCTTTCTTT; CDR3aa: CASSLGQGRAFF
d_gene: TRBD2; abundance: -; len: 16; v_gene: TRBV19; j_gene: TRBJ2-1; CDR3nt: TGTGCCAGTAGAGAGACTAGCGGGAAGACTTACAATGAGCAGTTCTTC; CDR3aa: CASRETSGKTYNEQFF